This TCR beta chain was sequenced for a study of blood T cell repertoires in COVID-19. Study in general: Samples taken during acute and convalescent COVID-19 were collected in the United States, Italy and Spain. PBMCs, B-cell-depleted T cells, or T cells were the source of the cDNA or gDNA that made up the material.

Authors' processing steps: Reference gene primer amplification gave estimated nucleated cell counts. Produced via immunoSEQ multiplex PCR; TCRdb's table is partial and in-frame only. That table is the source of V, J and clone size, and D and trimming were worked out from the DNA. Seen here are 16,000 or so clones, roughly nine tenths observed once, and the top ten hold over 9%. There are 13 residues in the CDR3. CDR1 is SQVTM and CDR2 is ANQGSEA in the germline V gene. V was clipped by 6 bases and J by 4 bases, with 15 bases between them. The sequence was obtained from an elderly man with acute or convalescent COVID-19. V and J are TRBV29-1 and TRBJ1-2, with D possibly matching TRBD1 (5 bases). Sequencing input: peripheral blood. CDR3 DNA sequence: TGCAGCGTGCGGGAGGGGCTAACCTATGGCTACACCTTC. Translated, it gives CSVREGLTYGYTF.